This T cell receptor beta chain was found in a study of blood T cell repertoires in COVID-19. At the level of the study: Sites in the United States, Italy and Spain provided acute and convalescent COVID-19 samples. T cells, B-cell-depleted T cells, or PBMCs supplied cDNA or gDNA.

Germline CDR1 SEHNR, CDR2 FQNEAQ (reference sequence). CDR3 length equals 12 residues. In the study's own analysis: By means of reference gene primer amplification, nucleated cell counts were estimated. Profiled with immunoSEQ multiplex PCR; TCRdb holds only in-frame clones, not every one. V and J calls and clone size are as listed in that table; D and trimming were resolved from the DNA. The sample lists roughly 24,000 clones, over 90% occurring once. A note on this clone: An end of the junction does not agree with germline; a read error may underlie this.

This clonotype was obtained from a human donor in a cohort sampled during active COVID-19. The sample was peripheral blood. The genes are TRBV7-9 and TRBJ2-3, with 9 bases lining up with TRBD2. The CDR3 loop reads CASSLEAGGQDF. DNA of the CDR3: TGTGCCAGCAGCTTAGAAGCGGGGGGACAAGATTTT.